This T cell receptor beta chain was captured in a study of blood T cell repertoires in COVID-19 (dated by TCRdb to about 2020). Regarding the complete study: Samples covering the acute and convalescent phases of COVID-19 were provided by collaborators in the United States, Italy and Spain. Where available, HLA class I and class II types were taken from metadata supplied by the sample provider and were not determined by assay-based typing. The sample metadata nearly always contained a de-identified subject ID, COVID-19 status, age in years and sex. The repertoires were released in a freely available public database intended as a resource for research on the immune response to SARS-CoV-2. The dataset comprised deeply sampled blood TCRbeta repertoires from subjects exposed to, actively infected with, or recovered from COVID-19. Samples were obtained from the ongoing ImmuneRACE study (first 160 participants) and from 1,200 or so subjects provided by 6 global collaborators. The material from the prospective study consisted of cDNA or gDNA derived from T cells, B-cell-depleted T cells, or PBMCs.

As concerns this clone: Its antigen is still unknown. Base-call qualities are not available, and no considerably larger clone is one nucleotide away.

Whole blood was collected in K2EDTA tubes by collaborating institutions according to the institutions' own protocols. For TCRbeta analysis, collaborators shipped samples as frozen whole blood, isolated PBMCs, or DNA extracted from either of those sample types. General findings and caveats noted by the study authors: How much clinical and demographic metadata was included differed by source and by participant, and the metadata was provided uncurated.

TCRbeta CDR3 regions were amplified from genomic DNA using the immunoSEQ Assay, a bias-controlled multiplex PCR. The original methods were these. The number of nucleated cells in each sample was estimated from the amplification of reference gene primers within the assay. To quantify the absolute abundance of each unique TCRbeta CDR3 rearrangement, sequence reads were collapsed and filtered. For each sample, productive Simpson clonality was calculated as the square root of Simpson's diversity index across productive rearrangements. TCRdb retrieved this table from immuneACCESS and kept in-frame rearrangements only. Not all clones are present; in checked studies, unresolved V genes account for under half, and no reason is known for the remainder. That table is the source of V, J and clone size, and D and trimming were worked out from the DNA. Across this sample there are over 200,000 clones, with roughly 87% seen only once. In total, the top ten clones hold under 2.5% of the sample.

Reading the germline V gene gives CDR1 SGHVS and CDR2 FNYEAQ. A distance of 12 bases separates the germline ends of V and J, which lose 5 bases and 2 bases respectively. The CDR3 contains 14 residues, cysteine and phenylalanine counted. CDR3 DNA is the only sequence kept; it has 42 bases, read in frame from the first base. The V and J genes are TRBV7-6 and TRBJ2-5, and perhaps TRBD1 as D gene, on 5 matching bases. The TCR sequence derives from a man in his forties with active or convalescent COVID-19. The sample consisted of peripheral blood. The CDR3 has the sequence CASSTRTQQETQYF. Here is the DNA: TGTGCCAGCAGCACTCGGACACAACAAGAGACCCAGTACTTC.